This is a list of T cell receptor beta chains from one sample in a study of T-cell reconstitution after alpha-beta-depleted transplantation in children. One entry per CDR3 protein results from TCRdb running MiXCR on the PCR reads. Of around 200,000 distinct CDR3 sequences listed, roughly 7.5% are singletons. Sequenced material: PBMCs from the stem cell graft donor, taken from the stem cell graft. These receptors all stem from a human donor who donated a stem cell graft to a child with Wiskott-Aldrich syndrome. The CDR3 runs from the conserved cysteine through the conserved F or W. D genes are given only for firm matches. Only part of the rows carry a size: once, few, many, or a class if the clone is expanded.

d_call: .; j_call: TRBJ1-1; v_call: TRBV5-1; clone_size: many; cdr3_nt: TGCGCCAGCAGCTTGTCAGGGAAGGACACTGAAGCTTTCTTT; cdr3_aa: CASSLSGKDTEAFF
d_call: TRBD1; j_call: TRBJ1-1; v_call: TRBV27; clone_size: many; cdr3_nt: TGTGCCAGCAGTGCGCGTCTCCCCGGACAGGGGAGGGGGACTGAAGCTTTCTTT; cdr3_aa: CASSARLPGQGRGTEAFF
d_call: .; j_call: TRBJ1-5; v_call: TRBV7-2; clone_size: .; cdr3_nt: TGTGCCAGCAGCTTATTGCCCGGGGTCAGCAATCAGCCCCAGCATTTT; cdr3_aa: CASSLLPGVSNQPQHF
d_call: .; j_call: TRBJ1-4; v_call: TRBV7-2; clone_size: .; cdr3_nt: TGTGCCAGCAGCTACCGGGGTAGACTTAATGAAAAACTGTTTTTT; cdr3_aa: CASSYRGRLNEKLFF
d_call: .; j_call: TRBJ1-1; v_call: TRBV4-1; clone_size: many; cdr3_nt: TGCGCCAGCAGCCACTCCCCAAACACGAACACTGAAGCTTTCTTT; cdr3_aa: CASSHSPNTNTEAFF
d_call: .; j_call: TRBJ2-7; v_call: TRBV20-1; clone_size: many; cdr3_nt: TGCAGTGCTAGAGATCTAGGGGGGGCTTGGGTCGAGCAGTACTTC; cdr3_aa: CSARDLGGAWVEQYF
d_call: TRBD1; j_call: TRBJ2-5; v_call: TRBV4-1; clone_size: many; cdr3_nt: TGCGCCAGCAGCCTCCGGACAGGCGGAGAGACCCAGTACTTC; cdr3_aa: CASSLRTGGETQYF
d_call: TRBD1; j_call: TRBJ1-1; v_call: TRBV7-9; clone_size: many; cdr3_nt: TGTGCCAGCAGCCCCGACAGGGTTCACACTGAAGCTTTCTTT; cdr3_aa: CASSPDRVHTEAFF
d_call: TRBD1; j_call: TRBJ2-1; v_call: TRBV5-1; clone_size: many; cdr3_nt: TGCGCCAGCAGCCCGGACAGGGGTCTATCCTACAATGAGCAGTTCTTC; cdr3_aa: CASSPDRGLSYNEQFF
d_call: .; j_call: TRBJ2-1; v_call: TRBV7-9; clone_size: many; cdr3_nt: TGTGCCAGCAGCTTAAGGGTCAATGAGCAGTTCTTC; cdr3_aa: CASSLRVNEQFF